The following is a TCR beta chain sequence with its context. These data are taken from a study of blood T cell repertoires in COVID-19. Study in general: T cells, B-cell-depleted T cells, or PBMCs provided the cDNA or gDNA that served as material.

CDR3 length: 16 amino acids. The junction had 10 bases not matched to a gene; V was cut back by 10 bases and J by 0 bases. Germline CDR1 and CDR2: SNHLY and FYNNEI. Original methodology: Estimated nucleated cell counts came from reference gene primer amplification. Measured with immunoSEQ multiplex PCR; TCRdb has only the in-frame clones, and not every one. Clone size and the V and J calls come from that table; the DNA yielded D and trimming. The sample carries 150,000 to 200,000 clones, about 89% recorded once. The origin of this receptor is a woman between 18 and 29 years old who had recovered from COVID-19. The chain recombines TRBV2 with TRBJ2-2, with 8 bases fitting TRBD2. Sequenced sample: PBMCs or T cells enriched from blood (not recorded which). The CDR3 sequence: CATTSGAFTNTGELFF. CDR3 coding DNA: TGTGCCACTACTAGCGGAGCATTTACGAACACCGGGGAGCTGTTTTTT.